These T cell receptor beta chains were read from a single sample in a study of radiotherapy plus CTLA-4 blockade in lung cancer. The table came from immunoSEQ multiplex PCR; TCRdb's copy has only in-frame clones and leaves some out. Found here are 80,000 or so clones, 60% to 85% of them singletons; the top ten hold 3.5% to 4.5%. The sequences come from peripheral blood, collected from a patient treated with radiotherapy plus ipilimumab. The origin of the receptors is a human donor with non-small cell lung cancer who had a partial response to radiotherapy plus ipilimumab. Some clones in this sample may be carry-over from other donors' samples. Both conserved end residues are part of each CDR3. A D gene is named only where the DNA matches it firmly. The size entry is marked missing in some rows and otherwise reads once, few, many or a size class.

>TRBJ1-2|.|TRBV30|.
CAWSVGGGSGYTF
TGTGCCTGGAGTGTGGGGGGAGGCTCTGGCTACACCTTC
>TRBJ1-5|.|TRBV6-6|TRBD1
CASSYDGTGSQPQHF
TGTGCCAGCAGTTACGACGGGACAGGGAGCCAGCCCCAGCATTTT
>TRBJ2-2|.|TRBV6-6|TRBD1
CASSYEGGQGTGELFF
TGTGCCAGCAGTTACGAAGGGGGACAGGGCACCGGGGAGCTGTTTTTT
>TRBJ2-5|.|TRBV6-6|TRBD2
CASSSLAGIRETQYF
TGTGCCAGCAGTTCTCTAGCGGGAATTCGAGAGACCCAGTACTTC
>TRBJ1-1|.|TRBV27|.
CASRSGRSNTEAFF
TGTGCCAGCAGGTCAGGCAGGTCCAACACTGAAGCTTTCTTT
>TRBJ1-4|.|TRBV28|.
CASSFLNEKLFF
TGTGCCAGCAGTTTTCTGAATGAAAAACTGTTTTTT
>TRBJ1-6|.|TRBV6-6|.
CASSYSGGRYNSPLHF
TGTGCCAGCAGTTACTCGGGGGGGCGATATAATTCACCCCTCCACTTT
>TRBJ1-6|.|TRBV19|.
CASSIMRRETSPLHF
TGTGCCAGTAGTATCATGCGGAGGGAAACCTCACCCCTCCACTTT
>TRBJ1-5|.|TRBV5-1|.
CASSLEGSVEQPQHF
TGCGCCAGCAGCTTGGAAGGGAGTGTCGAACAGCCCCAGCATTTT
>TRBJ1-2|.|TRBV7-8|.
CASSLARPSHYGYTF
TGTGCCAGCAGCTTAGCGAGGCCCTCTCACTATGGCTACACCTTC
>TRBJ1-3|.|TRBV5-1|TRBD1
CASALTGVVGGNTIYF
TGCGCCAGCGCTTTAACAGGGGTAGTTGGAGGAAACACCATATATTTT
>TRBJ1-6|.|TRBV5-8|.
CASSLLAGTLHF
TGTGCCAGCAGCTTGCTGGCAGGGACCCTCCACTTT
>TRBJ2-1|few|TRBV11-2|.
CASSPRTASNNEQFF
TGTGCCAGCAGCCCCCGGACTGCTAGCAACAATGAGCAGTTCTTC
>TRBJ1-3|.|TRBV2|.
CASSLTGGPGNTIYF
TGTGCCAGTTCCCTTACCGGGGGACCAGGAAACACCATATATTTT
>TRBJ2-4|.|TRBV19|.
CASSIDSGLAQTPRAKNIQYF
TGTGCCAGTAGTATAGATAGTGGGTTAGCGCAAACTCCGAGGGCCAAAAACATTCAGTACTTC
>TRBJ2-7|.|TRBV28|.
CASGDRSYYEQYF
TGTGCCAGCGGCGATAGGAGTTACTACGAGCAGTACTTC
>TRBJ2-3|few|TRBV7-9|.
CASSPRGGVGDTQYF
TGTGCCAGCAGCCCTAGGGGGGGCGTTGGAGATACGCAGTATTTT
>TRBJ1-5|few|TRBV21-1|.
CASSKDNYSNQPQHF
TGTGCCAGCAGCAAAGACAATTATAGCAATCAGCCCCAGCATTTT
>TRBJ2-3|.|TRBV6-5|.
CASSPRVSSTDTQYF
TGTGCCAGCAGTCCCCGGGTCTCTAGCACAGATACGCAGTATTTT
>TRBJ2-7|.|TRBV10-1|TRBD2
CASSPTSAGTYEQYF
TGCGCCAGCAGTCCTACTAGCGCGGGCACCTACGAGCAGTACTTC
>TRBJ1-2|.|TRBV18|.
CASSPGPTRGYTF
TGTGCCAGCTCACCAGGCCCCACCCGAGGCTACACCTTC
>TRBJ1-1|.|TRBV7-9|.
CASSLGGGTEAFF
TGTGCCAGCAGCTTAGGGGGGGGCACTGAAGCTTTCTTT
>TRBJ2-3|few|TRBV21-1|.
CASSKVRSSRRATDTQYF
TGTGCCAGCAGCAAAGTCAGGTCTAGCCGCCGTGCCACAGATACGCAGTATTTT
>TRBJ2-3|once|TRBV5-1|TRBD2
CASSSRTRTFTDTQYF
TGCGCCAGCAGCTCTAGGACTAGGACCTTCACAGATACGCAGTATTTT
>TRBJ2-4|.|TRBV12-5|TRBD1
CASGIDQGAAKNIQYF
TGTGCTAGTGGTATTGATCAGGGGGCGGCCAAAAACATTCAGTACTTC
>TRBJ2-6|.|TRBV7-3|.
CASSLLGGGSGANVLTF
TGTGCCAGCAGCTTGTTGGGGGGTGGCTCTGGGGCCAACGTCCTGACTTTC
>TRBJ1-1|.|TRBV4-1|.
CASSQDWQVNTEAFF
TGCGCCAGCAGCCAAGATTGGCAGGTGAACACTGAAGCTTTCTTT
>TRBJ2-1|.|TRBV19|TRBD2
CASSMGTSNEQFF
TGTGCCAGTAGTATGGGGACTAGCAATGAGCAGTTCTTC
>TRBJ2-5|.|TRBV11-2|.
CASSPIAVSQETQYF
TGTGCCAGCAGTCCGATAGCGGTTTCACAAGAGACCCAGTACTTC
>TRBJ2-2|.|TRBV5-6|TRBD2
CASSFGGLAGYDTGELFF
TGTGCCAGCAGCTTCGGCGGACTAGCGGGGTACGACACCGGGGAGCTGTTTTTT
>TRBJ2-7|.|TRBV5-6|.
CASSATHYSYEQYF
TGTGCCAGCAGCGCGACACATTACTCCTACGAGCAGTACTTC
>TRBJ1-3|.|TRBV10-3|TRBD1
CAISAVDRGGNTIYF
TGTGCCATCAGTGCCGTAGACAGGGGTGGAAACACCATATATTTT
>TRBJ2-7|.|TRBV7-8|.
CASSSLNSYEQYF
TGTGCCAGCAGCTCGCTAAATTCATACGAGCAGTACTTC
>TRBJ2-2|.|TRBV7-2|TRBD2
CASSLLGGANTGELFF
TGTGCCAGCAGCTTACTTGGGGGGGCGAACACCGGGGAGCTGTTTTTT
>TRBJ1-4|.|TRBV5-1|TRBD1
CASSPRQGTTFNEKLFF
TGCGCCAGCAGCCCTCGACAGGGAACCACTTTTAATGAAAAACTGTTTTTT
>TRBJ1-3|few|TRBV15|.
CATSRDRASGNTIYF
TGTGCCACCAGCAGAGACAGGGCCTCTGGAAACACCATATATTTT
>TRBJ2-5|.|TRBV11-2|.
CASSYSVGETQYF
TGTGCCAGCAGCTATAGCGTCGGAGAGACCCAGTACTTC
>TRBJ2-7|.|TRBV7-8|.
CASSLAGQYEQYF
TGTGCCAGCAGCTTAGCCGGACAGTACGAGCAGTACTTC
>TRBJ2-7|.|TRBV10-3|.
CAIRDLTSYEQYF
TGTGCCATCAGGGACCTCACTAGCTACGAGCAGTACTTC
>TRBJ2-7|.|TRBV28|.
CASSPRSPSSYEQYF
TGTGCCAGCAGCCCCCGTTCGCCTAGCTCCTACGAGCAGTACTTC
>TRBJ1-4|.|TRBV6-5|.
CASSSTGGTNEKLFF
TGTGCCAGCAGTTCTACGGGTGGGACTAATGAAAAACTGTTTTTT
>TRBJ2-2|.|TRBV9|TRBD2
CASSGGRDRTGELFF
TGTGCCAGCAGCGGCGGGAGAGACCGCACCGGGGAGCTGTTTTTT
>TRBJ2-2|.|TRBV18|.
CASSPPLGLNTGELFF
TGTGCCAGCTCACCACCGCTTGGACTGAACACCGGGGAGCTGTTTTTT
>TRBJ2-1|.|TRBV13|.
CASGGAVSNEQFF
TGTGCCAGCGGGGGGGCAGTGTCCAATGAGCAGTTCTTC
>TRBJ2-1|.|TRBV7-6|TRBD2
CASSLESAGVYNEQFF
TGTGCCAGCAGCTTAGAGAGTGCGGGGGTATACAATGAGCAGTTCTTC
>TRBJ1-1|few|TRBV19|.
CASKFLGQNTEAFF
TGTGCCAGTAAGTTTCTCGGACAGAACACTGAAGCTTTCTTT
>TRBJ2-1|once|TRBV7-6|.
CASSSRTGRDEQFF
TGTGCCAGCAGCTCCCGTACAGGGAGAGATGAGCAGTTCTTC
>TRBJ2-2|.|TRBV9|.
CASSAHQGMNTGELFF
TGTGCCAGCAGCGCGCACCAGGGGATGAACACCGGGGAGCTGTTTTTT
>TRBJ2-1|.|TRBV19|TRBD1
CASSPRQGARNEQFF
TGTGCCAGTAGTCCTCGACAGGGGGCGAGGAATGAGCAGTTCTTC
>TRBJ2-1|.|TRBV11-3|TRBD2
CASSSQGGWENEQFF
TGTGCCAGCAGCTCCCAGGGAGGGTGGGAGAATGAGCAGTTCTTC